This entry describes one T cell receptor beta chain. The sample belongs to a study of blood T cell repertoires in COVID-19. Study details: T cells, B-cell-depleted T cells, or PBMCs supplied cDNA or gDNA.

The CDR3 is 15 residues long. Trimming cost V 0 bases and J 6 bases; bases outside gene matches: 8. The germline CDR1 and CDR2 sequences are MNHEY and SVGAGI. Only in-frame clones appear in the TCRdb table, and some are missing; sequencing was by immunoSEQ multiplex PCR. The sample carries 50,000 to 80,000 clones, over 75% recorded once. It was during active infection that Seattle patients were enrolled and then longitudinally followed. The chain is built from TRBV6-5 and TRBJ2-7, with TRBD1 identical over 7 bases. Sample: peripheral blood. The origin of this receptor is a woman aged 55-69 years with COVID-19, enrolled during active disease. The DNA for the CDR3 is TGTGCCAGCAGTTACTCCACGACAGGGCCGGGCGAGCAGTACTTC. Its translation: CASSYSTTGPGEQYF.